Following are 23 T cell receptor beta chains from one sample sequenced in a study of graft-versus-host responses after intestinal transplantation. Lamina propria and intraepithelial lymphocytes were released by processing graft tissue. The table came from immunoSEQ multiplex PCR; TCRdb's copy has only in-frame clones and leaves some out. This repertoire shows some 66,000 clones, approximately 91% found once; its top ten account for approximately 1.7%. Sample: ileum tissue, taken approximately 56 weeks after transplant. The receptors come from a human patient who received an intestinal transplant, so some T cells may come from the graft donor.

The V gene is TRBV28, the J gene TRBJ1-3; a weak D match, TRBD1 (6 bases). Germline values: CDR1 MDHEN, CDR2 SYDVKM. Trimming removed 4 bases at V and 2 bases at J, with 24 bases between. The length of the CDR3 is 19 residues. The CDR3 DNA reads TGTGCCAGCAGTTCCATACCCGATCCTAGGGGGTGGGCTGGAAACACCATATATTTT. Its translation: CASSSIPDPRGWAGNTIYF.

The chain has TRBV9 and TRBJ2-7; 12 bases agree with TRBD1. The CDR3 is 15 amino acids. The germline CDR1 and CDR2 sequences are SGDLS and YYNGEE. The V and J ends lost 1 base and 6 bases, in that order; junction bases with no gene match: 5. The CDR3 loop is CASSVCRDRGREQYF. The CDR3 nucleotides are TGTGCCAGCAGCGTATGTCGGGACAGGGGGCGCGAGCAGTACTTC. Supplemented by reference TRBV9 and TRBJ2-7, the full variable domain reads DSGVTQTPKHLITATGQRVTLRCSPRSGDLSVYWYQQSLDQGLQFLIQYYNGEERAKGNILERFSAQQFPDLHSELNLSSLELGDSALYFCASSVCRDRGREQYFGPGTRLTVT.

Regarding this clone: Within the sample, other DNA sequences also encode this same CDR3. V usage is TRBV10-3 and J usage is TRBJ1-1; a weak D match, TRBD1 (6 bases). V gave up 3 bases and J gave up 0 bases, with 14 bases separating them. Looked up from germline, CDR1 is ENHRY and CDR2 is SYGVKD. This CDR3 contains 16 residues. CDR3 DNA: TGTGCCATCAGTGATTACGTACAGGGTATGAACACTGAAGCTTTCTTT. Protein sequence: CAISDYVQGMNTEAFF.

The rearrangement links TRBV9 to TRBJ1-5; 9 nucleotides agree with TRBD1. Germline CDR1 reads SGDLS; CDR2 reads YYNGEE. The CDR3 sequence is 14 residues long. V shed 2 bases and J 6 bases; nucleotides not matched to a gene: 3. This CDR3 reads CASSVGQGSQPQHF. In DNA form, the CDR3 reads TGTGCCAGCAGCGTCGGACAGGGGAGTCAGCCCCAGCATTTT. Full variable domain (rest looked up from reference TRBV9 and TRBJ1-5): DSGVTQTPKHLITATGQRVTLRCSPRSGDLSVYWYQQSLDQGLQFLIQYYNGEERAKGNILERFSAQQFPDLHSELNLSSLELGDSALYFCASSVGQGSQPQHFGDGTRLSIL.

The chain recombines TRBV27 with TRBJ2-7, with TRBD1 identical over 8 bases. The CDR3 contains 15 residues. In germline, CDR1 is MNHEY, CDR2 SMNVEV (reference sequence). Trimming at V came to 4 bases and at J to 0 bases, leaving 5 bases not matched to a gene. The CDR3 DNA reads TGTGCCAGCAGTTCCCGGACAGGGAGCTCCTACGAGCAGTACTTC. It yields the protein CASSSRTGSSYEQYF.

Comments on this clone: The CDR3 does not end in the conserved phenylalanine or tryptophan, so this is likely a read error. The limits of the CDR3 on the DNA are not certain, so only TCRdb's listed CDR3 is given. The J gene is TRBJ1-2, the V gene TRBV4-1. CDR1 and CDR2 from the germline V gene are MGHRA and YSYEKL. The CDR3 region is 15 residues in length, termini included. The CDR3 region is CASSQPGRRGERAQV.

This rearrangement joins TRBV4-1 to TRBJ1-6; perhaps TRBD1 as D (6 bases). Germline V lookup: CDR1 MGHRA, CDR2 YSYEKL. This CDR3 is 15 amino acids long. Trimming cost V 4 bases and J 8 bases, with 15 bases left between them. CDR3 in amino acids: CASSPRQAFDSPLHF. The CDR3 nucleotides read TGCGCCAGCAGCCCCAGACAGGCCTTTGATTCACCCCTCCACTTT.

The V gene is TRBV28, the J gene TRBJ1-5, with TRBD1 matching over 8 bases. After removal of 10 bases from V and 5 bases from J, the junction contained 13 bases not matched to a gene. CDR1 and CDR2 from the germline V gene are MDHEN and SYDVKM. The CDR3 covers 15 residues. The CDR3 region is CATRQGSSSYQPQHF. DNA of the CDR3: TGTGCCACCCGACAGGGGAGCTCTTCTTATCAGCCCCAGCATTTT.

CDR3 coding DNA: TGCGCCAGCAGCCCCGGGACTAGCGAAAAAGGCTACGAGCAGTACTTC. This sequence encodes CASSPGTSEKGYEQYF. V gene TRBV5-1 combines with J gene TRBJ2-7; the match to TRBD2 covers 10 bases. Germline lookup yields CDR1 SGHRS and CDR2 YFSETQ. This CDR3 has 16 residues. V gave up 4 bases and J gave up 3 bases; unmatched junction bases: 10.

The chain combines TRBV25-1 with TRBJ1-4; tentatively, D is TRBD1 (5 bases). The V gene lost 0 bases and the J gene lost 5 bases, with 13 bases spanning the gap. CDR3 length: 16 residues. CDR1 and CDR2 from the germline V gene are MGHDK and SYGVNS. CDR3 coding DNA: TGTGCCAGCAGTGAATATTTCCCGGGACCCAATGAAAAACTGTTTTTT. It yields the protein CASSEYFPGPNEKLFF.

This rearrangement joins TRBV7-2 to TRBJ1-3; D is uncertain. Trimming stripped 4 bases from V and 7 bases from J, with 11 bases between. The germline V gene has CDR1 SGHTA and CDR2 FQGNSA. This CDR3 is built from 13 residues. The CDR3, as DNA: TGTGCCAGCAGCTCGCAGGTCTGGAACACCATATATTTT. Its translation is CASSSQVWNTIYF.

The V and J genes are TRBV27 and TRBJ1-5, with D uncertain. The V and J ends lost 1 base and 4 bases respectively, with 8 bases between them. Germline V lookup: CDR1 MNHEY, CDR2 SMNVEV (reference sequence). The CDR3 consists of 14 residues. The CDR3 region is CASSLYRANQPQHF. CDR3 sequence (DNA): TGTGCCAGCAGTTTATACCGGGCTAATCAGCCCCAGCATTTT.

This chain links TRBV5-1 with TRBJ2-2, with TRBD1 identical over 8 bases. V trimming: 2 bases; J trimming: 2 bases; junction bases outside the gene matches: 11. Germline values: CDR1 SGHRS, CDR2 YFSETQ. The CDR3 covers 18 residues. The CDR3 region is CASSLGQGSGFNTGELFF. CDR3 sequence (DNA): TGCGCCAGCAGCTTAGGACAGGGCTCAGGATTTAACACCGGGGAGCTGTTTTTT.

The chain uses TRBV7-5 and TRBJ1-2; TRBD1 reflects the table's D call only, with no check against the DNA. TRBV7-5 is listed as a pseudogene. The CDR3 covers 16 residues. For the CDR3, the DNA is TGTGTCAGAAGCTCCACACCGGACAGGGAGGACTATGGCTACACCTTC. Encoded protein: CVRSSTPDREDYGYTF.

The rearrangement links TRBV23-1 to TRBJ1-4; D may be TRBD1 (5 bases). TRBV23-1 is marked as an open reading frame, function uncertain. The CDR3 runs 17 residues. Deletions cut 0 bases from V and 8 bases from J, with 19 bases between. The CDR3 loop is CASSQSIGRGLREKLFF. The CDR3 DNA reads as TGCGCCAGCAGTCAATCGATCGGGAGGGGACTAAGAGAAAAACTGTTTTTT.

The chain combines TRBV6-1 with TRBJ2-1, with D hard to call. This CDR3 region has 17 residues. CDR1 MNHNS and CDR2 SASEGT come from the germline V gene. V lost 3 bases and J lost 0, with 15 bases in between. As DNA, the CDR3 is TGTGCCAGCAGTGATTCAGAAGGGTATGTCTCCTACAATGAGCAGTTCTTC. It translates to CASSDSEGYVSYNEQFF.

This clone was recorded a few times. V usage is TRBV4-2 and J usage is TRBJ2-7; D is undetermined. CDR3 size: 13 residues. The V end was cut by 1 base, the J end by 2 bases, with 6 bases between. Germline V gene data show CDR1 as LGHNA and CDR2 as YNFKEQ. The CDR3: CASSQGVAYEQYF. The CDR3 DNA reads TGTGCCAGCAGCCAAGGGGTAGCCTACGAGCAGTACTTC.

The V and J genes are TRBV5-1 and TRBJ2-1; 7 bases align to TRBD1. Germline V gene sequence: CDR1 SGHRS, CDR2 YFSETQ. The CDR3 is 14 residues long. After removal of 1 base from V and 6 bases from J, the junction contained 4 bases not matched to a gene. This CDR3 reads CASSLSPGGNEQFF. For the CDR3, the DNA is TGCGCCAGCAGCTTGAGCCCAGGGGGCAATGAGCAGTTCTTC.

The J gene is TRBJ1-1, the V gene TRBV7-9, with a tentative D call TRBD1 (6 bases). CDR1 is SEHNR and CDR2 is FQNEAQ in the germline V gene (reference sequence). This CDR3 region has 19 residues. V was clipped by 1 base and J by 4 bases, with 25 bases between them. The CDR3 sequence is CASSLGFHTGKLIGTEAFF. CDR3 DNA: TGTGCCAGCAGCTTAGGATTCCATACAGGGAAGTTAATAGGCACTGAAGCTTTCTTT.

The J gene is TRBJ2-7, the V gene TRBV15; 8 bases map to TRBD1. The CDR3 extends over 13 amino acids. CDR1 is LNHNV, CDR2 YYDKDF, per germline (reference sequence). After removal of 3 bases from V and 3 bases from J, the junction contained 1 base not matched to a gene. This chain's CDR3 is CATSRTGDYEQYF. CDR3 DNA sequence: TGTGCCACCAGCAGGACAGGGGACTACGAGCAGTACTTC.

This clone appeared a single time. This sequence joins TRBV15 and TRBJ2-7; maybe TRBD1 (6 bases). CDR1 LNHNV and CDR2 YYDKDF come from the germline V gene (reference sequence). V was cut by 1 base and J by 2 bases, with 15 bases left in between. The CDR3 is made up of 16 amino acids. CDR3 sequence: CATSRGAGAGPYEQYF. The CDR3, as DNA: TGTGCCACCAGCAGAGGGGCAGGGGCGGGTCCCTACGAGCAGTACTTC.

The genes are TRBV7-6 and TRBJ2-1; D gene uncertain. This CDR3 is 13 amino acids long. Trimming pared 4 bases from V and 2 bases from J, leaving 6 bases between. Germline CDR1 reads SGHVS; CDR2 reads FNYEAQ. This CDR3 is CASSSRAYNEQFF. CDR3 in DNA: TGTGCCAGCAGCTCCCGGGCCTACAATGAGCAGTTCTTC.

The gene calls are TRBV25-1 and TRBJ2-7; perhaps TRBD1 as D (5 bases). Germline lookup yields CDR1 MGHDK and CDR2 SYGVNS. V was trimmed by 3 bases and J by 3 bases, leaving 15 bases between them. The CDR3 sequence is 15 residues long. CDR3 residues: CASSESDSPLYEQYF. The DNA for the CDR3 is TGTGCCAGCAGTGAGTCCGACAGCCCTCTCTACGAGCAGTACTTC.